The rows below give T cell receptor beta chains drawn from one sample of a study of T cell responses to AZD1222 COVID-19 vaccine. Only in-frame clones appear in the TCRdb table, and some are missing; sequencing was by immunoSEQ multiplex PCR. Of 20,000 to 30,000 clones listed, approximately 90% are singletons. This sample comprised peripheral blood, obtained 28 days after the second AZD1222 dose. These receptors were collected from an adult who received the AZD1222 COVID-19 vaccine. The CDR3 runs from the conserved cysteine through the conserved F or W. Each record gives: clone size, V gene, D gene, J gene, CDR3 protein, CDR3 DNA. D genes are given only for firm matches. Clone size, where shown, is once, few, many, or a class for clones that have expanded.

size: -; V: TRBV7-9; D: -; J: TRBJ2-1; CDR3: CASSLADNEQFF; DNA: TGTGCCAGCAGCTTAGCCGACAATGAGCAGTTCTTC
size: -; V: TRBV5-4; D: TRBD1; J: TRBJ1-4; CDR3: CASSSRDRASNEKLFF; DNA: TGTGCCAGCAGCTCCCGGGACAGGGCGTCGAATGAAAAACTGTTTTTT
size: -; V: TRBV4-2; D: TRBD1; J: TRBJ1-2; CDR3: CASSEVPVTGGPGYTF; DNA: TGTGCCAGCAGCGAAGTCCCTGTGACAGGGGGCCCTGGCTACACCTTC
size: -; V: TRBV6-5; D: -; J: TRBJ1-2; CDR3: CASRGNWGDGYTF; DNA: TGTGCCAGCAGAGGAAACTGGGGCGATGGCTACACCTTC
size: -; V: TRBV5-5; D: -; J: TRBJ1-1; CDR3: CASSFGQPNTEAFF; DNA: TGTGCCAGCAGCTTCGGCCAGCCGAACACTGAAGCTTTCTTT
size: -; V: TRBV5-4; D: TRBD2; J: TRBJ2-3; CDR3: CASSLVSGSGDTQYF; DNA: TGTGCCAGCAGCTTGGTTAGCGGGTCGGGGGATACGCAGTATTTT
size: once; V: TRBV21-1; D: -; J: TRBJ2-7; CDR3: CASSKADRATSSEQYF; DNA: TGTGCCAGCAGCAAGGCAGACAGGGCCACCTCTTCCGAGCAGTACTTC
size: once; V: TRBV11-2; D: TRBD1; J: TRBJ2-7; CDR3: CASSRQGAAYEQYF; DNA: TGTGCCAGCAGCAGACAGGGCGCAGCCTACGAGCAGTACTTC
size: -; V: TRBV11-1; D: -; J: TRBJ2-1; CDR3: CASSTGLPSYNEQFF; DNA: TGTGCCAGCAGCACGGGACTCCCGTCCTACAATGAGCAGTTCTTC
size: -; V: TRBV7-9; D: -; J: TRBJ1-1; CDR3: CASSWTAMNTEAFF; DNA: TGTGCCAGCAGCTGGACAGCCATGAACACTGAAGCTTTCTTT
size: -; V: TRBV5-1; D: -; J: TRBJ1-2; CDR3: CASSLLGAGAYGYTF; DNA: TGCGCCAGCAGCTTGTTGGGGGCAGGGGCCTATGGCTACACCTTC
size: -; V: TRBV28; D: -; J: TRBJ1-1; CDR3: CASRRSIMNTEAFF; DNA: TGTGCCAGCCGGCGTTCTATAATGAACACTGAAGCTTTCTTT
size: -; V: TRBV19; D: -; J: TRBJ2-1; CDR3: CASSPGLNYNEQFF; DNA: TGTGCCAGTAGCCCGGGACTCAACTACAATGAGCAGTTCTTC
size: -; V: TRBV9; D: -; J: TRBJ1-1; CDR3: CASSTRGQRGAFF; DNA: TGTGCCAGCAGCACCAGAGGGCAGAGGGGAGCTTTCTTT
size: -; V: TRBV5-5; D: -; J: TRBJ1-1; CDR3: CASSWNYGAQNTEAFF; DNA: TGTGCCAGCAGCTGGAACTATGGGGCTCAGAACACTGAAGCTTTCTTT
size: -; V: TRBV18; D: TRBD2; J: TRBJ2-4; CDR3: CASSLVSPGGRALGNIQYF; DNA: TGTGCCAGCTCACTCGTCTCACCGGGCGGGAGGGCCCTTGGGAACATTCAGTACTTC
size: -; V: TRBV5-1; D: TRBD1; J: TRBJ1-1; CDR3: CASSRLGTGLNTEAFF; DNA: TGCGCCAGCAGCAGACTTGGGACAGGGCTGAACACTGAAGCTTTCTTT
size: -; V: TRBV10-3; D: -; J: TRBJ1-2; CDR3: CAISESRENYGYTF; DNA: TGTGCCATCAGTGAGTCGAGAGAAAACTATGGCTACACCTTC
size: -; V: TRBV3-1/TRBV3-2; D: TRBD2; J: TRBJ2-7; CDR3: CASSQSLAGGPSRYEQYF; DNA: TGTGCCAGCAGCCAGTCCCTAGCGGGAGGCCCCTCCCGATACGAGCAGTACTTC
size: -; V: TRBV19; D: TRBD1; J: TRBJ2-7; CDR3: CASSWGTGMGYEQYF; DNA: TGTGCCAGTAGTTGGGGGACAGGGATGGGGTACGAGCAGTACTTC
size: -; V: TRBV18; D: -; J: TRBJ2-1; CDR3: CASSPKAPGQGNLNEQFF; DNA: TGTGCCAGCTCACCAAAGGCACCGGGGCAGGGGAATCTCAATGAGCAGTTCTTC
size: -; V: TRBV20-1; D: -; J: TRBJ1-2; CDR3: CSASPLRGRYTF; DNA: TGCAGTGCTAGTCCTCTTAGGGGGAGGTACACCTTC
size: once; V: TRBV5-5; D: TRBD1; J: TRBJ2-7; CDR3: CASSLTGDTYEQYF; DNA: TGTGCCAGCAGCTTGACAGGGGACACTTACGAGCAGTACTTC
size: -; V: TRBV28; D: -; J: TRBJ2-5; CDR3: CASSYDLQETQYF; DNA: TGTGCCAGCAGTTATGATCTCCAAGAGACCCAGTACTTC